This TCR beta chain comes out of a study of blood T cell repertoires in COVID-19. Unmatched junction bases numbered 9, after V lost 1 base and J lost 7 bases. This CDR3 comprises 16 residues. The germline gives CDR1 SGHTA, CDR2 FQGNSA. Sequencing was performed with immunoSEQ multiplex PCR; in TCRdb, only in-frame clones are kept and a portion is missing. The data show some 91,000 clones, 70% to 90% seen once. Material for sequencing was peripheral blood. This TCR was sampled from a human donor in a cohort sampled during active COVID-19. This chain connects TRBV7-2 to TRBJ2-4, with 8 bases matching TRBD1. The CDR3 region is CASSLEVAGGANIQYF. CDR3 nucleotides: TGTGCCAGCAGCTTAGAAGTGGCAGGGGGCGCGAACATTCAGTACTTC.